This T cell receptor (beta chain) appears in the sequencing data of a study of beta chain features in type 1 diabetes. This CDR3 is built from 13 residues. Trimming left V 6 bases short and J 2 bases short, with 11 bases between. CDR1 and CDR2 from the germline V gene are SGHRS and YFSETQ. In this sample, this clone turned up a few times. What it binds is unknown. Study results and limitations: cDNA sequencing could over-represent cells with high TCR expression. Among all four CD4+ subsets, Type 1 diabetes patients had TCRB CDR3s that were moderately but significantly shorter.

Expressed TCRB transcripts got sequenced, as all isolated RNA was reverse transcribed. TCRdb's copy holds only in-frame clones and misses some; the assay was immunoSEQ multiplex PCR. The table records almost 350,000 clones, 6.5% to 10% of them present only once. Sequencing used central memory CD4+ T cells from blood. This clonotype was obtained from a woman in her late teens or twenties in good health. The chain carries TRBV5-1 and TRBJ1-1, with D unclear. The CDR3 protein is CASNPGANTEAFF. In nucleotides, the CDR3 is TGCGCCAGCAACCCGGGAGCCAACACTGAAGCTTTCTTT.